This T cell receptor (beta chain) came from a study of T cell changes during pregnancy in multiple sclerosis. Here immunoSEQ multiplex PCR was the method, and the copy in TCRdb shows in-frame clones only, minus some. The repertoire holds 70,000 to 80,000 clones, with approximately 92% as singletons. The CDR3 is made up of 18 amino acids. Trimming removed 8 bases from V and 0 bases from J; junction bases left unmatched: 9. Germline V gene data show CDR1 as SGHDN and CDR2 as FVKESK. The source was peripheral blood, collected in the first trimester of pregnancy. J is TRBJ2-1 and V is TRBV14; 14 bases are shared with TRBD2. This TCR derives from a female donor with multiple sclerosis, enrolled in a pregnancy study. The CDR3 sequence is CASGLGLAGGRSYNEQFF. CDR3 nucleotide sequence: TGTGCCAGCGGGCTAGGACTAGCGGGAGGCCGCTCCTACAATGAGCAGTTCTTC. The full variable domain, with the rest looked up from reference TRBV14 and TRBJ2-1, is EAGVTQFPSHSVIEKGQTVTLRCDPISGHDNLYWYRRVMGKEIKFLLHFVKESKQDESGMPNNRFLAERTGGTYSTLKVQPAELEDSGVYFCASGLGLAGGRSYNEQFFGPGTRLTVL.